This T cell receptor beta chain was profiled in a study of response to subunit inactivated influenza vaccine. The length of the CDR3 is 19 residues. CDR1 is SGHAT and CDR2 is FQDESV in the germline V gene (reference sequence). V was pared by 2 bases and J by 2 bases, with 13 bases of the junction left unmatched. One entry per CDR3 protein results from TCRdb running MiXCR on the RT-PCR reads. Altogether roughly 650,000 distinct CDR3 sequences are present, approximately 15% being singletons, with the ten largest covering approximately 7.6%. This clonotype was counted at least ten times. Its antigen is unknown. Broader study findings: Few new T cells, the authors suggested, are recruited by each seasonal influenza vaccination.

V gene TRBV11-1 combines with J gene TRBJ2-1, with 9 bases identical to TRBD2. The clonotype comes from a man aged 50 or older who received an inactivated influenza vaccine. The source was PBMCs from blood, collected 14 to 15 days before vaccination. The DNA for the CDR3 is TGTGCCAGCAGCTTATCCAGCGGGAGGCCCTCAGCCCCCTACAATGAGCAGTTCTTC. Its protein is CASSLSSGRPSAPYNEQFF.